A single sample gave rise to the 23 T cell receptor beta chains below, sequenced in a study of T cell changes during pregnancy in multiple sclerosis. Clones were sequenced by immunoSEQ multiplex PCR, and TCRdb holds only the in-frame ones, with some missing. This table holds about 96,000 clones, approximately 92% found once. This specimen was peripheral blood, taken in the first trimester of pregnancy. The receptors were gathered from a female donor with multiple sclerosis, enrolled in a pregnancy study.

The rearrangement links TRBV5-8 to TRBJ1-2; D may be TRBD1 (5 bases). V was shortened by 4 bases and J by 8 bases, with 15 bases between the two germline ends. The CDR3 has 13 amino acids. Looked up from germline, CDR1 is SGHTS and CDR2 is YDEGEE. The CDR3 nucleotides read TGTGCCAGCAGCCCGACCAGTCCAGGGGGCTACACCTTC. It encodes CASSPTSPGGYTF.

V is TRBV10-3 and J is TRBJ2-3, with 9 bases matching TRBD1. After removal of 3 bases from V and 4 bases from J, the junction contained 5 bases not matched to a gene. Looked up from germline, CDR1 is ENHRY and CDR2 is SYGVKD. The CDR3 runs 15 residues. In DNA form, the CDR3 reads TGTGCCATCAGTGAAGGGGACAGGGTTGCAGATACGCAGTATTTT. Translated: CAISEGDRVADTQYF.

The chain recombines TRBV7-2 with TRBJ1-2; D possibly corresponds to TRBD1 (5 bases). V gave up 0 bases and J gave up 4 bases, with 12 bases separating them. The CDR3 has 15 amino acids. The germline V gene has CDR1 SGHTA and CDR2 FQGNSA. CDR3 sequence reads: CASSLATSGVYGYTF. Here the CDR3 DNA reads TGTGCCAGCAGCTTAGCTACTTCGGGGGTCTATGGCTACACCTTC.

The chain recombines TRBV5-1 with TRBJ2-7; 11 bases line up with TRBD1. Germline trimming cut 7 bases from V and 2 bases from J; bases unmatched to any gene: 5. CDR1 and CDR2 from the germline V gene are SGHRS and YFSETQ. The CDR3 loop spans 14 amino acids. CDR3 in amino acids: CASCPDRGPYEQYF. Here the CDR3 DNA reads TGCGCCAGCTGTCCGGACAGGGGGCCCTACGAGCAGTACTTC.

In DNA, the CDR3 is TGTGCCATCAGTGAGTCCGGGGGTAGGACTGAAGCTTTCTTT. This sequence encodes CAISESGGRTEAFF. The chain joins TRBV10-3 to TRBJ1-1, with D tentatively TRBD1 (5 bases). Trimming removed 0 bases at V and 5 bases at J, with 10 bases between. This CDR3 comprises 14 residues. Germline V gene sequence: CDR1 ENHRY, CDR2 SYGVKD.

The J gene is TRBJ2-7, the V gene TRBV7-9; D is unclear. This CDR3 has 14 residues. Germline lookup yields CDR1 SEHNR and CDR2 FQNEAQ (reference sequence). Trimming cost V 3 bases and J 0 bases, with 9 bases left between them. CDR3 sequence (DNA): TGTGCCAGCAGCTTGGCACGGGTCTCCTACGAGCAGTACTTC. It translates to CASSLARVSYEQYF. The whole variable domain, remainder taken from reference TRBV7-9 and TRBJ2-7, is DTGVSQNPRHKITKRGQNVTFRCDPISEHNRLYWYRQTLGQGPEFLTYFQNEAQLEKSRLLSDRFSAERPKGSFSTLEIQRTEQGDSAMYLCASSLARVSYEQYFGPGTRLTVT.

V is TRBV6-1 and J is TRBJ2-3; D is undetermined. V was cut by 2 bases and J by 0 bases, with 12 bases left in between. From germline, CDR1 is MNHNS and CDR2 SASEGT. The CDR3 runs 16 residues. The CDR3 DNA reads as TGTGCCAGCAGTGAATTTAGAGGATATAGCACAGATACGCAGTATTTT. This gives the protein CASSEFRGYSTDTQYF.

The rearrangement links TRBV27 to TRBJ2-1; the match to TRBD1 covers 10 bases. The V gene's germline CDR1 is MNHEY and CDR2 SMNVEV (reference sequence). V gave up 5 bases and J gave up 3 bases; unmatched junction bases: 10. CDR3 length: 17 residues. The chain's CDR3 is CASSLSSTGGNYNEQFF. The CDR3 nucleotides read TGTGCCAGCAGTCTTTCATCGACAGGGGGCAACTACAATGAGCAGTTCTTC.

This rearrangement joins TRBV4-2 to TRBJ2-1; a possible D gene is TRBD2 (5 bases). The CDR3 extends over 15 amino acids. Germline V gives CDR1 LGHNA, CDR2 YNFKEQ. V dropped 0 bases and J dropped 10 bases, with 16 bases sitting between them. CDR3 sequence: CASSQDPRAEFEQFF. The CDR3 region has the DNA TGTGCCAGCAGCCAAGACCCCCGAGCGGAATTCGAGCAGTTCTTC.

V is TRBV27 and J is TRBJ1-5, with 9 bases matching TRBD1. Germline-derived CDR1 and CDR2 are MNHEY and SMNVEV (reference sequence). The CDR3 runs to 15 residues. V dropped 4 bases and J dropped 6; count of bases not matched to a gene: 7. The CDR3 DNA sequence: TGTGCCAGCAGTTGGACAGGGGCCCCCGGTCAGCCCCAGCATTTT. Its translation is CASSWTGAPGQPQHF.

The chain couples TRBV7-2 to TRBJ2-5; 8 bases are a match to TRBD2. V lost 1 base, J lost 4 bases, and 8 bases stayed unmatched. Looked up from germline, CDR1 is SGHTA and CDR2 is FQGNSA. This CDR3 spans 16 amino acids. The CDR3 region is CASSLEVAGGVETQYF. The CDR3, as DNA: TGTGCCAGCAGCTTAGAGGTGGCGGGAGGTGTAGAGACCCAGTACTTC.

This clone was seen once. The V call is TRBV2, the J call TRBJ2-7; a possible D gene is TRBD2 (6 bases). V gave up 1 base and J gave up 3 bases, with 10 bases separating them. Looked up from germline, CDR1 is SNHLY and CDR2 is FYNNEI. CDR3 length equals 14 residues. The CDR3 DNA reads as TGTGCCAGCAGTGAAGGCGGGATTCTCTACGAGCAGTACTTC. This codes for CASSEGGILYEQYF. The whole variable domain, filled in from reference TRBV2 and TRBJ2-7, reads EPEVTQTPSHQVTQMGQEVILRCVPISNHLYFYWYRQILGQKVEFLVSFYNNEISEKSEIFDDQFSVERPDGSNFTLKIRSTKLEDSAMYFCASSEGGILYEQYFGPGTRLTVT.

The chain employs TRBV2 and TRBJ1-2; D unclear. CDR1 SNHLY and CDR2 FYNNEI come from the germline V gene. The CDR3 covers 15 residues. The V end lost 1 base, the J end lost 3 bases, and 12 bases lay between the germline ends. CDR3 sequence reads: CASSEGAWSDYGYTF. The CDR3 DNA reads as TGTGCCAGCAGTGAAGGGGCCTGGTCTGACTATGGCTACACCTTC.

The chain carries TRBV5-1 and TRBJ2-3; no clear D gene. The CDR3 length is 14 residues. Looked up from germline, CDR1 is SGHRS and CDR2 is YFSETQ. V was trimmed by 0 bases and J by 2 bases, leaving 7 bases between them. The CDR3 spells CASSLAHSTDTQYF. The CDR3, as DNA: TGCGCCAGCAGCTTGGCGCACTCCACAGATACGCAGTATTTT.

The chain carries TRBV5-4 and TRBJ2-3, with D possibly TRBD2 on 6 matching bases. The CDR3 is 15 amino acids. V was clipped by 1 base and J by 0 bases, with 9 bases between them. Germline V gives CDR1 SGHNT, CDR2 YYREEE (reference sequence). CDR3 sequence: CASSLPSESTDTQYF. The DNA for the CDR3 is TGTGCCAGCAGCTTGCCTAGCGAGAGCACAGATACGCAGTATTTT.

This chain joins TRBV2 and TRBJ1-1; D not certain. Germline V gene sequence: CDR1 SNHLY, CDR2 FYNNEI. This CDR3 has 11 amino acids. Between the trimmed V and J ends, which lost 7 bases and 8 bases, there was a span of 11 bases. The CDR3 sequence: CASILAIEAFF. CDR3 bases: TGTGCCAGCATTTTAGCCATAGAAGCTTTCTTT.

V and J are TRBV7-3 and TRBJ2-1; D may be TRBD2 (6 bases). Trimming pared 5 bases from V and 6 bases from J, leaving 17 bases between. In germline, CDR1 is SGHTA, CDR2 FQGTGA. This CDR3 comprises 15 residues. The CDR3 reads CASSPPAAGPNEQFF. The CDR3 DNA reads as TGTGCCAGCAGCCCCCCAGCAGCGGGTCCCAATGAGCAGTTCTTC. Complete variable domain (other parts from reference TRBV7-3 and TRBJ2-1): GAGVSQTPSNKVTEKGKYVELRCDPISGHTALYWYRQSLGQGPEFLIYFQGTGAADDSGLPNDRFFAVRPEGSVSTLKIQRTERGDSAVYLCASSPPAAGPNEQFFGPGTRLTVL.

This chain links TRBV2 with TRBJ2-7, with TRBD1 matching 7 bases. This CDR3 is built from 13 residues. V shed 6 bases and J 6 bases; nucleotides not matched to a gene: 8. The germline CDR1 and CDR2 sequences are SNHLY and FYNNEI. This CDR3 is CASSPTGFGEQYF. CDR3 sequence (DNA): TGTGCCAGCAGCCCGACAGGGTTTGGCGAGCAGTACTTC.

This rearrangement joins TRBV11-2 to TRBJ1-1; D is unresolved. The CDR3 extends over 12 amino acids. Between the trimmed V and J ends, which lost 6 bases and 11 bases, there was a span of 16 bases. Germline CDR1 reads SGHAT; CDR2 reads FQNNGV. In DNA form, the CDR3 reads TGTGCCAGCAGTCCCGGTGCGAGGGCCGCTTTCTTT. Residues: CASSPGARAAFF.

The V and J genes are TRBV10-1 and TRBJ2-3; D gene uncertain. Germline V gene data show CDR1 as WNHNN and CDR2 as SYGVQD (reference sequence). The CDR3 loop spans 13 amino acids. The V end lost 6 bases, the J end lost 4 bases, and 11 bases lay between the germline ends. The CDR3 sequence: CASRSYVADTQYF. CDR3 nucleotides: TGCGCCAGCAGGAGCTATGTGGCAGATACGCAGTATTTT.

The chain carries TRBV15 and TRBJ2-7; TRBD1 agrees at 8 bases. The CDR3 sequence is 15 residues long. Germline-derived CDR1 and CDR2 are LNHNV and YYDKDF (reference sequence). Trimming removed 6 bases from V and 0 bases from J; junction bases left unmatched: 7. CDR3 residues: CATSTGGLNSYEQYF. In DNA, the CDR3 is TGTGCCACCAGTACAGGGGGTCTCAACTCCTACGAGCAGTACTTC.

The chain uses TRBV7-6 and TRBJ2-5; 9 bases are a match to TRBD2. With 6 bases clipped from V and 3 bases from J, the junction kept 8 bases outside the gene matches. There are 15 residues in the CDR3. Germline assignment: CDR1 SGHVS and CDR2 FNYEAQ. The CDR3 coding sequence is TGTGCCAGCAGAGCGAGTGGCGGGAGGGAAGAGACCCAGTACTTC. This sequence encodes CASRASGGREETQYF.

The chain links TRBV30 to TRBJ2-7; D may be TRBD2 (5 bases). The V gene lost 1 base and the J gene lost 2 bases, with 6 bases spanning the gap. The CDR3 covers 12 residues. CDR1 and CDR2 (germline): GTSNPN, SVGIG (reference sequence). The CDR3 DNA sequence: TGTGCCTGGAGTGAGGGAGCCTACGAGCAGTACTTC. This translates into CAWSEGAYEQYF.